A selection of T cell receptor beta chains follows, all from one sample in a study of T cell responses to AZD1222 COVID-19 vaccine. Repertoires were generated with immunoSEQ multiplex PCR, while TCRdb's copy carries only in-frame clones and drops some. The sample lists 90,000 to 120,000 clones, more than 80% occurring once. The specimen comprised peripheral blood, sampled on day 0 of AZD1222 vaccination. All receptors derive from an adult in good health. Each CDR3 is given without its conserved first and last residue.

j_gene	v_gene	CDR3aa
TRBJ1-4	TRBV20-1	SASNRVATNEKLF
TRBJ1-1	TRBV3-1/TRBV3-2	ASSRIQGATEAF
TRBJ2-3	TRBV6-2/TRBV6-3	ASSYQRGGTDTQY
TRBJ1-1	TRBV4-1	ASSPLSGTEAF
TRBJ1-1	TRBV28	ASNSLTGTTEAF
TRBJ2-7	TRBV19	ASSLLAGGSTEQY
TRBJ2-6	TRBV19	ASRPDGTGRSGANVLT
TRBJ1-6	TRBV11-3	ASSLAGSYNSPLH
TRBJ2-3	TRBV3-1/TRBV3-2	ASSFTSGSGDTQY
TRBJ1-5	TRBV24-1	ATSLNQPQH
TRBJ1-5	TRBV19	ASKGQGAYQPQH
TRBJ2-7	TRBV7-9	ASSLAGRQGDSYEQY
TRBJ1-4	TRBV18	ASSPQDEKLF
TRBJ2-1	TRBV6-4	ASSLSGAPDEQF
TRBJ2-1	TRBV5-4	ASSSGAGSYNEQF
TRBJ2-7	TRBV6-6	ASSPGAYEQY
TRBJ2-1	TRBV7-2	ASSLGPNNEQF
TRBJ2-7	TRBV20-1	SGSGGSSYEQY
TRBJ2-3	TRBV18	ASSPIAAPPDTQY
TRBJ2-1	TRBV6-4	ASSDSKREGVYEQF